This section outlines one T cell receptor beta chain sequence together with its context. Its binding antigen is unknown. Per-base qualities were not stored, and no clone one base away is much larger. The data derive from a study of vaccination and CD4 T cells after COVID-19 (dated by TCRdb to between 2021 and 2022). With respect to the entire study: Convalescent patients had a positive SARS-CoV-2 result on nasal swab PCR, and of these patients, several had mild disease and one had severe disease. The cultures were stimulated with overlapping spike peptide pools from SARS-CoV-2 and from the common cold coronaviruses HCoV-NL63, HCoV-OC43 and HCoV-229E. The spike-specific CD4+ TCR repertoire was compared before and after mRNA vaccination in 10 to 11 COVID-19 convalescent patients and a handful of infection-naive healthy vaccine recipients. The time from the second vaccine dose to post-vaccine blood sampling had a median of roughly 77 days and ranged from roughly 13 to 241 days. In control cultures, a CEFX viral epitope pool was used as positive control, an HIV-1 Nef peptide pool was used as negative control, or no peptide was added. Post-COVID blood samples were collected from convalescent patients a median of around 96 days after diagnosis, with a range of about 30 to 161 days. Each participant got two doses of either the Pfizer-BioNTech BNT162b2 vaccine (n=8) or the Moderna mRNA-1273 vaccine (n=2). The convalescent cohort comprised six males and four females, including two Hispanic individuals, seven Caucasians, two Asians and one multiracial person. Overall results and qualifications from the work: Only a relatively small number of convalescent patients were included in the study, and early timepoints following natural infection were not analyzed. Among the post-vaccine SARS-CoV-2-reactive clones in convalescent patients, a median roughly 85% showed up only after vaccination, which suggests vaccine-specific priming. An increase in the median number of SARS-CoV-2-reactive clonotypes from some 20 after infection to roughly 38 after vaccination was observed, but the change was not found to be significant. Nearly all vaccine-specific clones in convalescent patients (304 of 307) were mono-reactive for SARS-CoV-2 spike rather than cross-reactive with common cold coronaviruses.

Library method: PCR. At the Johns Hopkins FTIC core, DNA from the cultured CD4+ T cells underwent TCR sequencing with the Oncomine TCR Beta short-read assay. The QIAamp micro DNA kit was used to extract genomic DNA from the cultured CD4+ T cells. Oncomine TCR Beta libraries made from cultured CD4+ T cells were pooled using unique dual indexes and sequenced on an Illumina iSeq 100. For the original study's pipeline: Non-productive sequences were removed, and CDR3s not starting with C, not ending with F or W, or shorter than 7 amino acids were discarded. Antigen-specific clonotypes were identified with the MANAFEST web application by comparing peptide-stimulated wells with reference and other culture wells. Positive clones required FDR below 0.05, an odds ratio above 5, and productive frequency above 0.1% in at least two of three replicate wells. Clonotypes that were significantly expanded in both SARS-CoV-2 spike wells and at least one common cold coronavirus spike condition were defined as cross-reactive. Using R version 3.6.1, CDR3 homology was evaluated through Levenshtein distances (stringdist) along with unrooted phylogenetic trees (ape). The public reads were reanalyzed by TCRdb: fastp trimming at Q25, MiXCR alignment, in-frame beta chains only. For every CDR3 protein sequence, its rows merge into one entry that carries the most common genes and DNA. It is TCRdb's table, rather than the study itself, that gives the V and J calls and clone size. This sample gives about 15,000 distinct CDR3 sequences in total; around half of them show up just once. The ten biggest clones cover about 4.2% of the sample.

The germline V gene provides CDR1 SGHVS and CDR2 FQNEAQ. V is cut by 2 bases and J by 1 base, and the space between the germline ends is 13 bases. There are 16 amino acids in the CDR3, from cysteine to phenylalanine inclusive. Only the CDR3 portion is preserved as DNA: 48 bases, with reading frame beginning at the first base. Per the publication, the treatment or condition label means: approximately 9-day PBMC culture with coronavirus spike peptide pools or control peptides (ViraFEST assay). To expand antigen-specific T cells with peptide pools and then pick out the expanded clonotypes through TCR sequencing, the study relied on the ViraFEST assay. The convalescent patients' positive SARS-CoV-2 PCR tests were from March to December 2020, which was before the Alpha, Beta and Delta variants emerged in the United States. About 2 million PBMCs per well were cultured in IMDM with approximately 5.2% human AB serum and approximately 10 IU/ml IL-2, plus 10 ug/ml peptide pools. Half of the culture medium was replaced with fresh IL-2-containing medium on days 3 and 7. After approximately eleven days of culture, CD4+ T cells were isolated by negative selection using the EasySep CD4+ T cell isolation kit. Ficoll-Paque Plus gradient centrifugation was used to isolate PBMCs from whole blood, and the isolated PBMCs were then either used fresh or cryopreserved at -140C. Triplicate wells were generally used for each culture condition.

The material was CD4+ T cells from blood, cultured in vitro, obtained before SARS-CoV-2 vaccination. The receptor was derived from a human donor who had recovered from COVID-19. The chain couples TRBV7-8 to TRBJ2-3, with no reliable assignment of the D segment. The encoded CDR3 is CASSLRWYSGTDTQYF. The DNA sequence is as follows: TGTGCCAGCAGCTTACGATGGTATAGTGGCACAGATACGCAGTATTTT.